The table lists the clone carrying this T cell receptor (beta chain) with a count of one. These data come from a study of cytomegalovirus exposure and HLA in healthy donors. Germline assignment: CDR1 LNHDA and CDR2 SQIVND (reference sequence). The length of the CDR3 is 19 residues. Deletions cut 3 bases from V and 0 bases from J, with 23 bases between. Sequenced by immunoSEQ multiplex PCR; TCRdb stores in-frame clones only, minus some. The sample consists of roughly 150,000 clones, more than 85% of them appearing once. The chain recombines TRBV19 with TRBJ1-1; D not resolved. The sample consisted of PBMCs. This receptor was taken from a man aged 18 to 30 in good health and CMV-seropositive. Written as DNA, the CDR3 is TGTGCCAGTAGTATCCCGCCAGGTCTGCTGGTGGGCATGAACACTGAAGCTTTCTTT. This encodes CASSIPPGLLVGMNTEAFF.